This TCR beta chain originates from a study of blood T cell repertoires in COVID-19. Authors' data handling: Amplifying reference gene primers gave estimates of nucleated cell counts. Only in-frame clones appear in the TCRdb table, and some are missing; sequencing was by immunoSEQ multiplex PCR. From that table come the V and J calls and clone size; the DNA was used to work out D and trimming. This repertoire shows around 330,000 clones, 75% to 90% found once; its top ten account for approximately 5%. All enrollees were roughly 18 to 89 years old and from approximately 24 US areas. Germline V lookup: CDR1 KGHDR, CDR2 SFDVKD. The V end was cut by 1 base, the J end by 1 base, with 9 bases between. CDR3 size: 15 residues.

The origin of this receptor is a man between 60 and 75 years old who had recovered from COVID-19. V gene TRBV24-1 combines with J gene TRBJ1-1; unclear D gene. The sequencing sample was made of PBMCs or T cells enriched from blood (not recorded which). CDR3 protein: CATSDFRDGNTEAFF. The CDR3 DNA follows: TGTGCCACCAGTGATTTCCGGGATGGGAACACTGAAGCTTTCTTT.